This paragraph reports one T cell receptor (beta chain). The V gene end was trimmed by 6 bases and the J gene end by 1 base; junction bases not matched to a gene: 7. Per the germline V gene, CDR1 is MNHNY and CDR2 is SVGAGI (reference sequence). CDR3 length: 16 amino acids. This record belongs to a study of blood T cell repertoires in COVID-19. About the research overall: Sample material is recorded as cDNA or gDNA derived from T cells, B-cell-depleted T cells, or PBMCs.

The authors' processing: The authors estimated nucleated cell counts from reference gene primer amplification. The table came from immunoSEQ multiplex PCR; TCRdb's copy has only in-frame clones and leaves some out. The V and J calls and the clone size are those of that table, but D and trimming were determined from the DNA. The data hold 95,000 to 100,000 clones, with around 87% observed a single time. The material sequenced was peripheral blood. The J gene is TRBJ2-2, the V gene TRBV6-6, with 8 bases lining up with TRBD1. This receptor was taken from a woman younger than 45 with acute or convalescent COVID-19. The CDR3 loop is CASREDRAVNTGELFF. The CDR3 DNA sequence: TGTGCCAGCAGGGAGGACAGGGCTGTGAACACCGGGGAGCTGTTTTTT.